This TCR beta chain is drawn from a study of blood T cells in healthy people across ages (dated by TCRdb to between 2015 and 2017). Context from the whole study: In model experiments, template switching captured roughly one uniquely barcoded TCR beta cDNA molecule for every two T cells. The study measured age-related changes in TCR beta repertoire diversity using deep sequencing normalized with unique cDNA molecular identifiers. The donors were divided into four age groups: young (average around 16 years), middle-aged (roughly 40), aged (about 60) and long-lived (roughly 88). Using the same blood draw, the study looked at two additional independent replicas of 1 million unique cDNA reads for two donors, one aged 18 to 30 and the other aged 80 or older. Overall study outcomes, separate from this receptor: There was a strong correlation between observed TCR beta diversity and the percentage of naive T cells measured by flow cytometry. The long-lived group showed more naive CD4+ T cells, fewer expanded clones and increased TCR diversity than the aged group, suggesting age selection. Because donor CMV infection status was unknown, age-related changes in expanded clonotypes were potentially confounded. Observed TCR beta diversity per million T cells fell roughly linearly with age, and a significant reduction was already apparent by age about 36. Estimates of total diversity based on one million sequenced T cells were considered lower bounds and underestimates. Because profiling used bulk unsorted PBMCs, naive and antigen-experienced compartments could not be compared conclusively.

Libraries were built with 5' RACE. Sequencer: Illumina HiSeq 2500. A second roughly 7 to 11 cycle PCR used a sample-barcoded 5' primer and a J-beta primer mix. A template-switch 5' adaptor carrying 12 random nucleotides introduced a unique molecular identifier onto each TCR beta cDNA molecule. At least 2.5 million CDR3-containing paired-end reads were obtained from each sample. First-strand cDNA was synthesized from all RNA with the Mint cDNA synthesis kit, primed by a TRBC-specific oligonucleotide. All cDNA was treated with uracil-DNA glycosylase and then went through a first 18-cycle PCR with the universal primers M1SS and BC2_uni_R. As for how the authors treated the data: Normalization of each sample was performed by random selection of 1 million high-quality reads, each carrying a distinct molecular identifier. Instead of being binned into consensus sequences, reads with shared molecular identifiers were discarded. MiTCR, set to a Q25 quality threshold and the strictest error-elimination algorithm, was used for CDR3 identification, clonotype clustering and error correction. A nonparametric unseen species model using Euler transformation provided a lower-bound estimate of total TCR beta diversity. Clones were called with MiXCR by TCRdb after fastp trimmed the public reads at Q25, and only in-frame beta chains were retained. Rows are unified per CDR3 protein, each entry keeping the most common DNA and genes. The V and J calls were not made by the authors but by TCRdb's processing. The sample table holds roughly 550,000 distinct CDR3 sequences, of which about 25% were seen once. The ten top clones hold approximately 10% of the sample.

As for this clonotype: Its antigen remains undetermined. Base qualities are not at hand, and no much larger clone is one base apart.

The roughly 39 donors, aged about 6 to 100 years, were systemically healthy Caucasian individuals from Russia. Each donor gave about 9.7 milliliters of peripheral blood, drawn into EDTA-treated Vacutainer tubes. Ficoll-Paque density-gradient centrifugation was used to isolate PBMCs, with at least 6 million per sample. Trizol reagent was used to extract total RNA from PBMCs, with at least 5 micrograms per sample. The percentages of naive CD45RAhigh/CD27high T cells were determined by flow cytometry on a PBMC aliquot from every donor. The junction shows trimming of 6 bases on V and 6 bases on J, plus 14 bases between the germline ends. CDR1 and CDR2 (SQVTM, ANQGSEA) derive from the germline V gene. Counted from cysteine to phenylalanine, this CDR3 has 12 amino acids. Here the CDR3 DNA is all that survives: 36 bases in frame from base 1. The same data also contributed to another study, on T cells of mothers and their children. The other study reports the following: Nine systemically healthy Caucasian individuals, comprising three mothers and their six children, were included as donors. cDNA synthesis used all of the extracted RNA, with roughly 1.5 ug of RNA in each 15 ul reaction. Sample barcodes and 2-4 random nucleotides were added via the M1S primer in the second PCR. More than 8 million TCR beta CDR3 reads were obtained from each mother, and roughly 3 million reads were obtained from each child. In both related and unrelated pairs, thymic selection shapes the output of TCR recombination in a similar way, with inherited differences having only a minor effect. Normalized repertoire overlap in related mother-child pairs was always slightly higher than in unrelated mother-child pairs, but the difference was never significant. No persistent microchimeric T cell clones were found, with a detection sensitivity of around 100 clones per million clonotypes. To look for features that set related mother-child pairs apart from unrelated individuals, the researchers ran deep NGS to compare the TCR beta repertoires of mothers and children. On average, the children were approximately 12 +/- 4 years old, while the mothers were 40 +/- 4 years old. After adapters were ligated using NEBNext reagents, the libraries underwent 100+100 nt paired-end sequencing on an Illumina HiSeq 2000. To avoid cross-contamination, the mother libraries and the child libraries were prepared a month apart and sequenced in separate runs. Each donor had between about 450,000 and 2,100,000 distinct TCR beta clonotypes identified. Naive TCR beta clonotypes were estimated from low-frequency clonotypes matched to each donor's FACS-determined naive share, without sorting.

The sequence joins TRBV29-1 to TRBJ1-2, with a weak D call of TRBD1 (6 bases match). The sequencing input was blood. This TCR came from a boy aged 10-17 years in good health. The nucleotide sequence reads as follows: TGCAGCGTCCGAGCGGGGGCGGATGGCTACACCTTC. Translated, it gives CSVRAGADGYTF.